The clone carrying this T cell receptor beta chain has a handful of counts. The sample belongs to a study of blood T cell repertoires in COVID-19. About the research overall: PBMCs, B-cell-depleted T cells, or T cells were the source of the cDNA or gDNA that made up the material.

The CDR3 consists of 13 residues. Trimming took off 5 bases at V and 8 bases at J, with 13 bases between the two ends. Germline CDR1 GTSNPN, CDR2 SVGIG (reference sequence). Clones were sequenced by immunoSEQ multiplex PCR, and TCRdb holds only the in-frame ones, with some missing. Counted here are a few hundred thousand clones, roughly 80% occurring once; the ten biggest clones make up 10%. This sequence joins TRBV30 and TRBJ1-6; possibly TRBD1 for D (6 bases). This TCR came from a woman older than 75 with acute or convalescent COVID-19. Sequencing was done on a sample of peripheral blood. Written as DNA, the CDR3 is TGTGCCTGGGCTAGACAGGAAGATTCACCCCTCCACTTT. Its translation: CAWARQEDSPLHF.